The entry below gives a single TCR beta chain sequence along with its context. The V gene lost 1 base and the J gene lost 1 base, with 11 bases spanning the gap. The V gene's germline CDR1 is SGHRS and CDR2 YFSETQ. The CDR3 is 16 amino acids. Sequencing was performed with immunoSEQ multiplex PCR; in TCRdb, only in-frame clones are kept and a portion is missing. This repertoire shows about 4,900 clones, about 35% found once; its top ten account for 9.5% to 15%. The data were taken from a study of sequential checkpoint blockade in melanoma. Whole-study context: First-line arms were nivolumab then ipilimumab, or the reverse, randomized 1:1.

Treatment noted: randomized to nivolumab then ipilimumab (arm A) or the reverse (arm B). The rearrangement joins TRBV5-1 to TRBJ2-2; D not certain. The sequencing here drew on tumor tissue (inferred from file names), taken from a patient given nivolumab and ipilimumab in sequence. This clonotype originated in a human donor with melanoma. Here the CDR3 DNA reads TGCGCCAGCAGCTTGTCCACCCTAATGAACACCGGGGAGCTGTTTTTT. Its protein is CASSLSTLMNTGELFF.